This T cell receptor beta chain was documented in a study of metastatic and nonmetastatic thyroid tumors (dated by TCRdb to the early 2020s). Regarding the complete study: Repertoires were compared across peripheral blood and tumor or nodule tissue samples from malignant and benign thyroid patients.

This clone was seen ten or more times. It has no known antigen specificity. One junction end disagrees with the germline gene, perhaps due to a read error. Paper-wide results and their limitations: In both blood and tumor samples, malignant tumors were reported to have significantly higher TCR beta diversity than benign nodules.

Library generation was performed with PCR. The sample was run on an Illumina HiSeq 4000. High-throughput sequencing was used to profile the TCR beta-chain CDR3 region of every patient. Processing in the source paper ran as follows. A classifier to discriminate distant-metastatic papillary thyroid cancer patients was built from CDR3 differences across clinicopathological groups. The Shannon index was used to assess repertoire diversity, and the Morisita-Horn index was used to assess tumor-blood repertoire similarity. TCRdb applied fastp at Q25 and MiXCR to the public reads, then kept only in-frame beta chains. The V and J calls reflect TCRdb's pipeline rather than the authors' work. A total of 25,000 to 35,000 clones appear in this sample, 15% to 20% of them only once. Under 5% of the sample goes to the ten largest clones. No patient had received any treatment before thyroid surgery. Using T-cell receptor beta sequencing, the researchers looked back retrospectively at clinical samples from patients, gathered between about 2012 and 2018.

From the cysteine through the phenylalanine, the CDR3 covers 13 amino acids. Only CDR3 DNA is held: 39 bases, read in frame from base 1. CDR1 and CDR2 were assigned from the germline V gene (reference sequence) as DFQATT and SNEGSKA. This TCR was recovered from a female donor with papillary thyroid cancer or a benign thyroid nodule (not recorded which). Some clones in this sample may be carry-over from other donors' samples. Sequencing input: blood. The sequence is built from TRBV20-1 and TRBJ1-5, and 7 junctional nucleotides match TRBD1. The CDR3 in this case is CSAGDRETQPQHF. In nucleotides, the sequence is TGCAGTGCTGGAGACAGGGAAACTCAGCCCCAGCATTTT.